Following are 32 T cell receptor beta chains from one sample sequenced in a study of T cells in Graves' hyperthyroidism and ophthalmopathy. Amplified TCR beta CDR3 regions derived from RNA transcripts. With the HTBI primer set, the TCR CDR3 went through a first round of RT-PCR. Via MiXCR, TCRdb re-called the multiplex PCR reads, giving one row per CDR3 protein. This table has approximately 570,000 distinct CDR3 sequences, 15% to 20% appearing once. Sequencing was done on a sample of blood. The receptors here all came from a man between 35 and 55 years old with Graves' ophthalmopathy.

The rearrangement links TRBV12-3 or TRBV12-4 to TRBJ2-7, with 11 nucleotides matching TRBD2. CDR3 size: 16 residues. V trimming: 5 bases; J trimming: 5 bases; junction bases outside the gene matches: 11. As DNA, the CDR3 is TGTGCCAGCAGTGATCTAGCGGGAGGTTTGAGAAACGAGCAGTACTTC. Protein product: CASSDLAGGLRNEQYF.

Concerning this clonotype itself: At one end the junction does not follow the germline gene, possibly because of a read error. The genes are TRBV7-2 and TRBJ2-1, with no clear D. The germline V gene has CDR1 SGHTA and CDR2 FQGNSA. The CDR3 spans 15 residues. In nucleotides, the CDR3 is TGTGCCAGCAGCTTAGGTAAGAGCTCCTACAGTGAGCAGTTCTTC. Translated, it gives CASSLGKSSYSEQFF.

This rearrangement joins TRBV7-2 to TRBJ1-1; weak D call: TRBD1 (5 bases). Trimming pared 3 bases from V and 4 bases from J, leaving 12 bases between. Germline CDR1 SGHTA, CDR2 FQGNSA. There are 14 residues in the CDR3. Here the CDR3 reads CASSFTQGITEAFF. CDR3 bases: TGTGCCAGCAGCTTCACGCAGGGAATCACTGAAGCTTTCTTT.

The chain employs TRBV28 and TRBJ1-2; 7 nucleotides align to TRBD1. Germline loops: CDR1 MDHEN, CDR2 SYDVKM. The length of the CDR3 is 16 residues. J was trimmed by 4 bases and V by 8 bases; bases with no gene match: 16. The DNA of the CDR3 is TGTGCCAGCCATTCCGATCGATGGGGACAGATCTATGGCTACACCTTC. This codes for CASHSDRWGQIYGYTF.

This clonotype turned up a few times. This chain joins TRBV6-1 and TRBJ1-1, with D hard to call. This CDR3 contains 12 residues. V lost 11 bases and J lost 0, with 10 bases in between. Germline-derived CDR1 and CDR2 are MNHNS and SASEGT. CDR3 DNA sequence: TGTGCCGTGGGCAACTTGAACACTGAAGCTTTCTTT. This encodes CAVGNLNTEAFF.

The rearrangement links TRBV5-1 to TRBJ1-5; the match to TRBD1 covers 8 bases. The ends lost 4 bases at V and 3 bases at J; junction bases unmatched: 6. The CDR3 contains 15 residues. CDR1 and CDR2 (germline): SGHRS, YFSETQ. CDR3 in amino acids: CASSPTGDNNQPQHF. The CDR3 DNA is TGCGCCAGCAGCCCGACAGGGGATAACAATCAGCCCCAGCATTTT.

This chain uses TRBV12-5 with TRBJ2-5; 12 nucleotides align to TRBD2. This CDR3 comprises 17 residues. Germline CDR1 and CDR2: LGHNT and FRNRAP. Trimming removed 2 bases from V and 9 bases from J; junction bases left unmatched: 13. This chain's CDR3 is CASGLYLAGGSTGAQYF. The DNA of the CDR3 is TGTGCTAGTGGTTTGTATCTAGCGGGAGGGTCGACAGGGGCCCAGTACTTC.

There are a few counts of this clonotype. The chain has TRBV27 and TRBJ1-3; no reliable D call. Germline V gene lookup returns CDR1 MNHEY and CDR2 SMNVEV (reference sequence). The CDR3 contains 13 residues. V was cut by 5 bases and J by 4 bases, with 9 bases left in between. CDR3 loop: CASSPRLGNTIYF. The CDR3 DNA sequence: TGTGCCAGCAGTCCCCGGTTAGGAAACACCATATATTTT.

This clonotype was detected many times. The chain links TRBV3-1 to TRBJ2-5, with a tentative D call TRBD2 (6 bases). V was shortened by 5 bases and J by 0 bases, with 13 bases between the two germline ends. There are 15 residues in the CDR3. Germline V gene lookup returns CDR1 LGHDT and CDR2 YNNKEL (reference sequence). For the CDR3, the DNA is TGTGCCAGCAGCAGGGGACTCTTGTACCAAGAGACCCAGTACTTC. Translation gives CASSRGLLYQETQYF.

The table lists this clonotype with a few counts. The chain joins TRBV7-9 to TRBJ1-1, with D perhaps TRBD1 (6 bases). Germline CDR1 reads SEHNR; CDR2 reads FQNEAQ (reference sequence). The CDR3 totals 14 residues. V lost 0 bases and J 10 bases, leaving 15 bases between the germline ends. The DNA of the CDR3 is TGTGCCAGCAGCTTAGCGGGGGCTGGTGATGGAGCTTTCTTT. The encoded protein is CASSLAGAGDGAFF. Full variable domain (rest looked up from reference TRBV7-9 and TRBJ1-1): DTGVSQNPRHKITKRGQNVTFRCDPISEHNRLYWYRQTLGQGPEFLTYFQNEAQLEKSRLLSDRFSAERPKGSFSTLEIQRTEQGDSAMYLCASSLAGAGDGAFFGQGTRLTVV.

This clonotype showed up just a few times. The chain has TRBV5-1 and TRBJ2-5; TRBD1 matches at 9 bases. This CDR3 has 13 amino acids. J was trimmed by 7 bases and V by 4 bases; bases with no gene match: 5. Germline CDR1 SGHRS, CDR2 YFSETQ. The CDR3 nucleotides are TGCGCCAGCAGCCCCCGACAGGGGGGGACCCAGTACTTC. Its translation: CASSPRQGGTQYF.

The gene calls are TRBV7-9 and TRBJ1-2; possible D gene TRBD1, 6 bases. V was clipped by 10 bases and J by 4 bases, with 16 bases between them. Per germline, CDR1 SEHNR and CDR2 FQNEAQ (reference sequence). There are 13 residues in the CDR3. This chain's CDR3 is CATRRGGSYGYTF. The CDR3 nucleotides are TGTGCCACCAGGAGAGGGGGAAGCTATGGCTACACCTTC.

This clonotype was found many times. The chain combines TRBV11-2 with TRBJ2-5, with 7 bases lining up with TRBD1. Germline assignment: CDR1 SGHAT and CDR2 FQNNGV. The CDR3 loop spans 16 amino acids. V lost 8 bases to trimming and J lost 3 bases; unmatched junction nucleotides: 15. The CDR3 DNA reads as TGTGCCAGCTCTCCCTCTTCCGGGACAGTCAAAGAGACCCAGTACTTC. Its protein product is CASSPSSGTVKETQYF.

This chain links TRBV4-1 with TRBJ2-5, with D perhaps assigned TRBD1 or TRBD2 (5 bases each). V gave up 1 base and J gave up 2 bases, with 11 bases separating them. The CDR3 contains 15 residues. In germline, CDR1 is MGHRA, CDR2 YSYEKL. DNA for the CDR3: TGCGCCAGCAGCCAAGCGGGGCTAGTTCAAGAGACCCAGTACTTC. It is translated as CASSQAGLVQETQYF.

This clonotype turned up a few times. V gene TRBV9 combines with J gene TRBJ2-3, with 8 bases that match TRBD2. V gave up 0 bases and J gave up 6 bases; unmatched junction bases: 12. The CDR3 is 17 residues long. Germline V gene data show CDR1 as SGDLS and CDR2 as YYNGEE. The CDR3 DNA follows: TGTGCCAGCAGCGTAGACCCCTCAGCGGGGGTAGTTGATACGCAGTATTTT. Translating it yields CASSVDPSAGVVDTQYF. The full variable domain, with the rest looked up from reference TRBV9 and TRBJ2-3, is DSGVTQTPKHLITATGQRVTLRCSPRSGDLSVYWYQQSLDQGLQFLIQYYNGEERAKGNILERFSAQQFPDLHSELNLSSLELGDSALYFCASSVDPSAGVVDTQYFGPGTRLTVL.

The chain is built from TRBV6-1 and TRBJ2-1; D call uncertain. Germline CDR1 and CDR2: MNHNS and SASEGT. Trimming took 7 bases from V and 0 from J, leaving 10 bases between them. This CDR3 is built from 14 residues. Here the CDR3 DNA reads TGTGCCAGCACTAGGAAGAGCTCCTACAATGAGCAGTTCTTC. Its translation: CASTRKSSYNEQFF.

This clonotype has a count of ten or more. J is TRBJ2-1 and V is TRBV2; D call uncertain. V lost 7 bases and J 8 bases, leaving 18 bases between the germline ends. The CDR3 is made up of 14 amino acids. From germline, CDR1 is SNHLY and CDR2 FYNNEI. The CDR3 here is CASNPTLYKDEQFF. In DNA, the CDR3 is TGTGCCAGCAATCCGACCCTCTATAAGGATGAGCAGTTCTTC.

This clonotype has only a few counts. The chain combines TRBV27 with TRBJ2-7; 7 nucleotides match TRBD2. The CDR3 is 15 residues long. CDR1 and CDR2 (germline): MNHEY, SMNVEV (reference sequence). V lost 7 bases to trimming and J lost 1 base; unmatched junction nucleotides: 10. The CDR3 DNA reads TGTGCCAGCAAAGCGGGGCCGACAAATTCCTACGAGCAGTACTTC. Translated: CASKAGPTNSYEQYF.

This clonotype was counted only a few times. The chain links TRBV5-1 to TRBJ1-2; D remains unclear. The germline CDR1 and CDR2 sequences are SGHRS and YFSETQ. The V end was cut by 4 bases, the J end by 4 bases, with 17 bases between. CDR3 size: 15 residues. This CDR3 reads CASSAYPNAGYGYTF. CDR3 nucleotide sequence: TGCGCCAGCAGCGCCTACCCGAATGCGGGCTATGGCTACACCTTC.

The chain uses TRBV10-3 and TRBJ2-3; no definite D call. Per germline, CDR1 ENHRY and CDR2 SYGVKD. The CDR3 contains 12 residues. V dropped 11 bases and J dropped 2 bases, with 11 bases sitting between them. The CDR3 DNA reads as TGTGCCTCTAGGCCTGACACAGATACGCAGTATTTT. This translates into CASRPDTDTQYF.

This clonotype has a count of ten or more. This rearrangement joins TRBV3-1 to TRBJ1-4; no definite D call. Trimming removed 4 bases from V and 5 bases from J, with 11 bases in between. This CDR3 comprises 14 residues. Per germline, CDR1 LGHDT and CDR2 YNNKEL (reference sequence). CDR3 in DNA: TGTGCCAGCAGCCTTCTGAGCGAGAATGAAAAACTGTTTTTT. Translated: CASSLLSENEKLFF.

A few counts support this clonotype. The CDR3 region has the DNA TGTGCCACCAGCAGAGAGCACCGACAGGGTAACATTCAGTACTTC. Its translation: CATSREHRQGNIQYF. The chain joins TRBV15 to TRBJ2-4, with TRBD1 matching 7 bases. The junction had 6 bases not matched to a gene; V was cut back by 0 bases and J by 7 bases. The CDR3 consists of 15 residues. Per the germline V gene, CDR1 is LNHNV and CDR2 is YYDKDF (reference sequence).

This clonotype was counted a few times. The rearrangement uses TRBV30 and TRBJ1-1; perhaps TRBD1 as D (6 bases). V gave up 3 bases and J gave up 6 bases, with 17 bases separating them. The CDR3 runs to 14 residues. The germline V gene encodes CDR1 GTSNPN and CDR2 SVGIG (reference sequence). This CDR3 reads CAWRSTGFRAEAFF. The CDR3 nucleotides are TGTGCCTGGAGATCCACAGGGTTTAGGGCTGAAGCTTTCTTT.

About this clonotype itself: At one of its ends the junction is not consistent with the germline gene, which may arise from a read error. The chain uses TRBV11-2 and TRBJ1-1, with TRBD1 as a possible D gene (6 bases). Germline-derived CDR1 and CDR2 are SGHAT and FQNNGV. The CDR3 covers 16 residues. CDR3 region: CASGLDGGTPNTEAFF. The DNA for the CDR3 is TGTGCCAGCGGCTTAGATGGGGGGACACCGAACACTGAAGCTTTCTTT.

The CDR3 DNA is TGTGCCAGCAGTTACTTAAGAAGGGGGAGGGCCAATGAGCAGTTCTTC. Its translation: CASSYLRRGRANEQFF. The chain has TRBV6-2 or TRBV6-3 and TRBJ2-1; weak D call: TRBD2 (7 bases). Germline V gene data show CDR1 as MNHEY and CDR2 as SVGEGT. Trimming took off 1 base at V and 6 bases at J, with 16 bases between the two ends. The CDR3 runs 16 residues.

J is TRBJ2-1 and V is TRBV10-3, with D perhaps matching TRBD2 (6 bases). The germline V and J ends were trimmed by 2 bases and 8 bases, with 19 bases remaining between them. Germline V gene lookup returns CDR1 ENHRY and CDR2 SYGVKD. The CDR3 has 16 amino acids. The CDR3 DNA sequence: TGTGCCATCAGTGAGCTGTTTGGGGGGTTTGAGGATGAGCAGTTCTTC. Amino acid sequence: CAISELFGGFEDEQFF.

This clonotype appeared a few times. The chain is built from TRBV13 and TRBJ2-3; 9 bases align to TRBD1. Germline values: CDR1 PRHDT, CDR2 FYEKMQ (reference sequence). The CDR3 sequence is 13 residues long. Trimming at V came to 5 bases and at J to 9 bases, leaving 6 bases not matched to a gene. The CDR3 protein is CASSPGQGDTQYF. The CDR3 coding sequence is TGTGCCAGCAGCCCGGGACAGGGAGACACGCAGTATTTT. The variable domain in full, with the rest retrieved from reference TRBV13 and TRBJ2-3, is AAGVIQSPRHLIKEKRETATLKCYPIPRHDTVYWYQQGPGQDPQFLISFYEKMQSDKGSIPDRFSAQQFSDYHSELNMSSLELGDSALYFCASSPGQGDTQYFGPGTRLTVL.

A note on this clonotype: Being one base from a much bigger clone, this may be a read error. The chain recombines TRBV2 with TRBJ2-2, with TRBD1 matching over 7 bases. The CDR3 spans 15 residues. The germline V gene has CDR1 SNHLY and CDR2 FYNNEI. J lost 6 bases, V lost 8 bases, and 12 bases had no gene match. CDR3 region: CASRKGAGSAGELFF. CDR3 nucleotides: TGTGCCAGCCGGAAGGGGGCAGGTAGCGCCGGGGAGCTGTTTTTT.

This clonotype turned up a few times. This rearrangement joins TRBV19 to TRBJ2-5, with D unclear. CDR1 and CDR2 (germline): LNHDA, SQIVND (reference sequence). This CDR3 comprises 16 residues. Trimming shortened V by 3 bases and J by 3 bases, and 17 bases separated the two germline ends. The CDR3 sequence is CASSIILVLDKETQYF. The DNA for the CDR3 is TGTGCCAGTAGTATCATTTTGGTGTTAGACAAAGAGACCCAGTACTTC.

The CDR3 loop is CASSLADLVAGNTIYF. In DNA form, the CDR3 reads TGTGCCAGCAGTTTAGCGGATTTGGTCGCCGGAAACACCATATATTTT. The genes are TRBV12-3 or TRBV12-4 and TRBJ1-3, with D uncertain. The CDR3 consists of 16 residues. V lost 0 bases and J lost 4, with 13 bases in between.

At least ten counts were recorded for this clonotype. CDR3 amino acids: CSAELAASSYEQYF. Here the CDR3 DNA reads TGCAGTGCTGAACTAGCGGCCAGCTCCTACGAGCAGTACTTC. The genes are TRBV20-1 and TRBJ2-7, with TRBD2 matching 8 bases. CDR1 is DFQATT and CDR2 is SNEGSKA in the germline V gene (reference sequence). With 5 bases clipped from V and 0 bases from J, the junction kept 6 bases outside the gene matches. The CDR3 length is 14 residues.

V gene TRBV7-9 combines with J gene TRBJ2-1; TRBD2 might be the D (6 bases). The germline V gene has CDR1 SEHNR and CDR2 FQNEAQ (reference sequence). The ends were cut back, 4 bases at V and 9 bases at J, with 25 bases in the middle. The CDR3 covers 17 residues. CDR3 in amino acids: CASSSGGRGGASGEQFF. CDR3 in DNA: TGTGCCAGCAGCTCAGGCGGAAGGGGCGGGGCATCGGGTGAGCAGTTCTTC.